Listed below are T cell receptor beta chains from one sample, sequenced in a study of T cells in Graves' hyperthyroidism and ophthalmopathy. TCRdb reprocessed the multiplex PCR reads with MiXCR, giving one entry per CDR3 protein. The table has 20,000 to 30,000 distinct CDR3 sequences, approximately 49% seen once; the top ten hold about 26%. The sample consisted of blood. These receptors originate from a middle-aged woman with Graves' hyperthyroidism that later progressed to Graves' ophthalmopathy. CDR3s include the opening cysteine and the closing phenylalanine or tryptophan. Fields, in order: V gene, D gene, clone size, J gene, CDR3 DNA, CDR3 protein. A D gene is named only where the DNA matches it firmly. The size field is filled for only some rows; it gives once, few, many or a size class.

v_call: TRBV14; d_call: .; clone_size: .; j_call: TRBJ2-7; cdr3_nt: TGTGCCAGCAGCCAATGGGACACCGGCTCCTACGAGCAGTACTTC; cdr3_aa: CASSQWDTGSYEQYF
v_call: TRBV7-8; d_call: TRBD2; clone_size: .; j_call: TRBJ2-7; cdr3_nt: TGTGCCAGCAGCTTAGTAACTAGCGGGAGTCACGAGCAGTACTTC; cdr3_aa: CASSLVTSGSHEQYF
v_call: TRBV7-6; d_call: TRBD1; clone_size: many; j_call: TRBJ2-1; cdr3_nt: TGTGCCAGCAGCTTATTTTCTGGGACAGGGGGGAATGAGCAGTTCTTC; cdr3_aa: CASSLFSGTGGNEQFF
v_call: TRBV20-1; d_call: TRBD1; clone_size: few; j_call: TRBJ2-7; cdr3_nt: TGCAGTGCTAGAGATACCGGGACAGATTTCTACGAGCAGTACTTC; cdr3_aa: CSARDTGTDFYEQYF
v_call: TRBV20-1; d_call: .; clone_size: few; j_call: TRBJ2-7; cdr3_nt: TGCAGTGCCGACGAGAGCGACGAGCAGTACTTC; cdr3_aa: CSADESDEQYF
v_call: TRBV12-3/TRBV12-4; d_call: .; clone_size: few; j_call: TRBJ2-2; cdr3_nt: TGTGCCAGCAGTTTAGCGGGGAAGAACACCGGGGAGCTGTTTTTT; cdr3_aa: CASSLAGKNTGELFF
v_call: TRBV20-1; d_call: .; clone_size: few; j_call: TRBJ2-5; cdr3_nt: TGCAGTGCTAGAGATGACTTCGGAAGGGACCAGGAGACCCAGTACTTC; cdr3_aa: CSARDDFGRDQETQYF
v_call: TRBV20-1; d_call: .; clone_size: .; j_call: TRBJ1-1; cdr3_nt: TGCAGTGCTAGAGTCAGGCACACTGAAGCTTTCTTT; cdr3_aa: CSARVRHTEAFF
v_call: TRBV6-5; d_call: .; clone_size: many; j_call: TRBJ1-4; cdr3_nt: TGTGCCAGCAGTTACTCGAACGGGGGGAAACTGTTTTTT; cdr3_aa: CASSYSNGGKLFF
v_call: TRBV5-6; d_call: .; clone_size: .; j_call: TRBJ1-2; cdr3_nt: TGTGCCAGCAGCTTTGGGGGCGACTATGGCTACACCTTC; cdr3_aa: CASSFGGDYGYTF
v_call: TRBV7-6; d_call: .; clone_size: .; j_call: TRBJ2-5; cdr3_nt: TGTGCCAGCACCCAGGATCCGGACGGCGCAGGGGAGACCCAGTACTTC; cdr3_aa: CASTQDPDGAGETQYF
v_call: TRBV29-1; d_call: .; clone_size: few; j_call: TRBJ2-7; cdr3_nt: TGCAGCGTGCTGACAGGTTCCCACGAGCAGTACTTC; cdr3_aa: CSVLTGSHEQYF
v_call: TRBV28; d_call: TRBD2; clone_size: .; j_call: TRBJ2-7; cdr3_nt: TGTGCCAGCAGTGTCCTTAGCGGGAAGGAGAGCGACGAGCAGTACTTC; cdr3_aa: CASSVLSGKESDEQYF
v_call: TRBV7-8; d_call: TRBD2; clone_size: .; j_call: TRBJ2-4; cdr3_nt: TGTGCCAGCAGCTTCACCGGGACTAGCAACATTCAGTACTTC; cdr3_aa: CASSFTGTSNIQYF
v_call: TRBV20-1; d_call: TRBD2; clone_size: medium-sized; j_call: TRBJ2-1; cdr3_nt: TGCAGTGCTAGAGATTTAGCGGGAGGGACTGAGCAGTTCTTC; cdr3_aa: CSARDLAGGTEQFF
v_call: TRBV25-1; d_call: .; clone_size: few; j_call: TRBJ2-7; cdr3_nt: TGTGCCAGCAGTGATACCTCCTACGAGCAGTACTTC; cdr3_aa: CASSDTSYEQYF
v_call: TRBV11-2; d_call: TRBD1; clone_size: many; j_call: TRBJ2-7; cdr3_nt: TGTGCCAGCCTTATAGGGGGCTTTACCCTCGAGCAGTACTTC; cdr3_aa: CASLIGGFTLEQYF
v_call: TRBV20-1; d_call: .; clone_size: medium-sized; j_call: TRBJ1-2; cdr3_nt: TGCAGTGCTAGAAACTGGGGGGGGGCTGGCTACACCTTC; cdr3_aa: CSARNWGGAGYTF
v_call: TRBV7-2; d_call: TRBD1; clone_size: few; j_call: TRBJ1-2; cdr3_nt: TGTGCCAGCAGCTACCACAGGGGATATGGCTACACCTTC; cdr3_aa: CASSYHRGYGYTF
v_call: TRBV20-1; d_call: TRBD1; clone_size: .; j_call: TRBJ2-7; cdr3_nt: TGCAGTGCTAATCCGGGACAGAGCTCCTACGAGCAGTACTTC; cdr3_aa: CSANPGQSSYEQYF
v_call: TRBV5-1; d_call: .; clone_size: many; j_call: TRBJ2-2; cdr3_nt: TGCGCCAGCAGCTTGTTTACAGGGAGTAACACCGGGGAGCTGTTTTTT; cdr3_aa: CASSLFTGSNTGELFF
v_call: TRBV24-1; d_call: .; clone_size: .; j_call: TRBJ2-1; cdr3_nt: TGTGCCATCAGTGGACTGATCAATGAGCGGTTCTTC; cdr3_aa: CAISGLINERFF
v_call: TRBV20-1; d_call: .; clone_size: medium-sized; j_call: TRBJ2-1; cdr3_nt: TGCAGTGCTAGGGGCCAGGGCCGATTTGATGAGCAGTTCTTC; cdr3_aa: CSARGQGRFDEQFF
v_call: TRBV10-3; d_call: TRBD1; clone_size: medium-sized; j_call: TRBJ1-5; cdr3_nt: TGTGCCATCAGTGAGGGGACAGCAAGCAATCAGCCCCAGCATTTT; cdr3_aa: CAISEGTASNQPQHF
v_call: TRBV19; d_call: TRBD2; clone_size: .; j_call: TRBJ2-3; cdr3_nt: TGTGCCAGTAGGTCTAGCGGGAGCCAATCAGATACGCAGTATTTT; cdr3_aa: CASRSSGSQSDTQYF
v_call: TRBV19; d_call: TRBD1; clone_size: .; j_call: TRBJ2-6; cdr3_nt: TGTGCCAGCGCAGGACAGGGGGCTGGGGCCAACGTCCTGACTTTC; cdr3_aa: CASAGQGAGANVLTF
v_call: TRBV28; d_call: TRBD1; clone_size: .; j_call: TRBJ2-5; cdr3_nt: TGTGCCAGCAGTAGGGAGGCCCCCCTCGGGACAGGTCAAGAGACCCAGTACTTC; cdr3_aa: CASSREAPLGTGQETQYF